The 13 T cell receptor beta chains presented below share a single source sample, sequenced in a study of blood T cell repertoires in COVID-19. Assay used: immunoSEQ multiplex PCR; TCRdb lists only in-frame clones, some missing. The sample lists a few hundred thousand clones, roughly 86% occurring once. Specimen: PBMCs or T cells enriched from blood (not recorded which). Receptors were obtained from a woman under 30 who had recovered from COVID-19.

J is TRBJ1-2 and V is TRBV6-5; 9 nucleotides match TRBD1. CDR1 is MNHEY and CDR2 is SVGAGI in the germline V gene. V dropped 0 bases and J dropped 4; count of bases not matched to a gene: 0. The CDR3 is 14 amino acids. The CDR3 spells CASSYSDRGYGYTF. CDR3 in DNA: TGTGCCAGCAGTTACTCGGACAGGGGCTATGGCTACACCTTC.

V usage is TRBV10-3 and J usage is TRBJ1-1; D unclear. CDR1 is ENHRY, CDR2 SYGVKD, per germline. CDR3 length equals 12 residues. The V end was cut by 3 bases, the J end by 7 bases, with 9 bases between. The chain's CDR3 is CAISDTTGEAFF. The CDR3 nucleotides are TGTGCCATCAGTGATACGACGGGTGAAGCTTTCTTT.

The chain combines TRBV19 with TRBJ2-1; D is perhaps TRBD1 (5 bases). V was pared by 3 bases and J by 3 bases, with 15 bases between. Germline CDR1 is LNHDA and CDR2 is SQIVND (reference sequence). There are 16 residues in the CDR3. The CDR3 DNA sequence: TGTGCCAGTAGTATTGGGCAGGGTTGGGACTACAATGAGCAGTTCTTC. Translation: CASSIGQGWDYNEQFF.

The gene calls are TRBV4-1 and TRBJ1-4, with 7 bases lining up with TRBD1. CDR1 and CDR2 from the germline V gene are MGHRA and YSYEKL. The J segment lost 0 bases and the V segment lost 4 bases, leaving 8 bases of the junction unmatched. The CDR3 covers 17 residues. The DNA for the CDR3 is TGCGCCAGCAGCCCTTGGGACAGACGAACAACTAATGAAAAACTGTTTTTT. Protein: CASSPWDRRTTNEKLFF.

The chain carries TRBV28 and TRBJ1-1; TRBD1 agrees at 7 bases. There are 11 residues in the CDR3. CDR1 MDHEN and CDR2 SYDVKM come from the germline V gene. Losses at the gene ends were 8 bases for V and 8 bases for J; bases not matched to a gene: 5. The CDR3 DNA follows: TGTGCCAGCGTACAGGGGAACGAAGCTTTCTTT. Its translation is CASVQGNEAFF.

The V and J genes are TRBV7-2 and TRBJ2-5; the D gene is possibly TRBD2 (6 bases). The CDR3 totals 15 residues. Germline CDR1 is SGHTA and CDR2 is FQGNSA. Trimming shortened V by 1 base and J by 5 bases, and 14 bases separated the two germline ends. The CDR3 DNA follows: TGTGCCAGCAGCTTAGTGAGGTCCCGGGGGGAGACCCAGTACTTC. Amino acids: CASSLVRSRGETQYF.

The rearrangement joins TRBV30 to TRBJ1-2; 8 bases match TRBD1. Trimming at V came to 3 bases and at J to 2 bases, leaving 5 bases not matched to a gene. Germline V gene sequence: CDR1 GTSNPN, CDR2 SVGIG (reference sequence). The length of the CDR3 is 14 residues. The DNA of the CDR3 is TGTGCCTGGAGGCGACAGGGGATGAACTATGGCTACACCTTC. It is translated as CAWRRQGMNYGYTF.

V and J are TRBV29-1 and TRBJ2-1; D might be TRBD1 or TRBD2, each matching 6 bases. Germline-derived CDR1 and CDR2 are SQVTM and ANQGSEA. The CDR3 sequence is 11 residues long. Written as DNA, the CDR3 is TGCACCGGGGGCCGGGACAATGAGCAGTTCTTC. Its translation: CTGGRDNEQFF.

This rearrangement joins TRBV9 to TRBJ1-4; 8 bases align to TRBD1. Trimming removed 1 base from V and 8 bases from J; junction bases left unmatched: 10. Germline values: CDR1 SGDLS, CDR2 YYNGEE. This CDR3 spans 16 amino acids. In DNA form, the CDR3 reads TGTGCCAGCAGCGTACCAGACGGGACAGGTAACGAAAAACTGTTTTTT. Its translation: CASSVPDGTGNEKLFF. Full variable domain (remainder filled in from reference TRBV9 and TRBJ1-4): DSGVTQTPKHLITATGQRVTLRCSPRSGDLSVYWYQQSLDQGLQFLIQYYNGEERAKGNILERFSAQQFPDLHSELNLSSLELGDSALYFCASSVPDGTGNEKLFFGSGTQLSVL.

J is TRBJ1-1 and V is TRBV30, with 10 nucleotides matching TRBD1. The CDR3 is 16 residues long. The trim removed 4 bases at V and 0 bases at J, leaving 8 bases unmatched. Per the germline V gene, CDR1 is GTSNPN and CDR2 is SVGIG (reference sequence). The chain's CDR3 is CAWNPGQGGMNTEAFF. The CDR3 region has the DNA TGTGCCTGGAATCCAGGACAGGGGGGAATGAACACTGAAGCTTTCTTT.

The V gene is TRBV10-3, the J gene TRBJ1-6; no clear D gene. The CDR3 spans 17 residues. V shed 6 bases and J shed 10 bases, with 25 bases lying between them. In germline, CDR1 is ENHRY, CDR2 SYGVKD. The CDR3: CAIRFHIGGEGGSPLHF. The CDR3 bases are TGTGCCATCAGATTCCACATCGGCGGGGAGGGAGGATCACCCCTCCACTTT.

The rearrangement uses TRBV6-2 or TRBV6-3 and TRBJ2-1; possible D gene TRBD2, 5 bases. This CDR3 comprises 12 residues. V dropped 6 bases and J dropped 6 bases, with 9 bases sitting between them. CDR1 is MNHEY and CDR2 is SVGEGT in the germline V gene. DNA for the CDR3: TGTGCCAGCAGCCACACTAGCAATGAGCAGTTCTTC. It translates to CASSHTSNEQFF.

The chain uses TRBV29-1 and TRBJ1-2; unclear D gene. V lost 0 bases to trimming and J lost 8 bases, with 10 bases between them. The CDR3 is made up of 12 amino acids. The germline CDR1 and CDR2 sequences are SQVTM and ANQGSEA. CDR3 DNA sequence: TGCAGCGTTGAAGATCCAGACAAGGGCTACACCTTC. Translated, it gives CSVEDPDKGYTF.